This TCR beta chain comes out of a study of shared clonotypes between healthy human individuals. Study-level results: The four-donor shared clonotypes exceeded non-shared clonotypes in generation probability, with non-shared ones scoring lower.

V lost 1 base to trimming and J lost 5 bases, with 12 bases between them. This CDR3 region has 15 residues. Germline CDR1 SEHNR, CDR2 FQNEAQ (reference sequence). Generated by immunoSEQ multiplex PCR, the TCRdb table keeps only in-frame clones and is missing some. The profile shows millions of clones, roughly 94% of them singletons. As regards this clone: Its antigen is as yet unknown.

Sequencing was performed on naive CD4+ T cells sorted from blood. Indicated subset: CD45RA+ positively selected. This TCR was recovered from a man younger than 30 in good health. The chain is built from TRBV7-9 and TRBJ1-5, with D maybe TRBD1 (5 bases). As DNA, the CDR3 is TGTGCCAGCAGCTTAGAGGGGAGGGGAGATCAGCCCCAGCATTTT. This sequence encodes CASSLEGRGDQPQHF. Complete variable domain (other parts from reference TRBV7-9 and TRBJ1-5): DTGVSQNPRHKITKRGQNVTFRCDPISEHNRLYWYRQTLGQGPEFLTYFQNEAQLEKSRLLSDRFSAERPKGSFSTLEIQRTEQGDSAMYLCASSLEGRGDQPQHFGDGTRLSIL.